A selection of T cell receptor beta chains follows, all from one sample in a study of CXCR3-negative and CXCR3-positive naive CD8 T cells. After re-calling the 5' RACE reads, TCRdb lists one entry per CDR3 protein, DNA absent. Found here are under 110,000 distinct CDR3 sequences; the top ten clones hold more than 0.3%. The sequenced material came from naive CXCR3+ CD8+ T cells from blood. The receptors shown here come from a human donor in good health. Some clones in this sample may be carry-over from other donors' samples. Each CDR3 is given with its conserved first and last residue.

j_call,v_call,cdr3_aa
TRBJ2-7,TRBV5-1,CASSLDGHVVDEQYF
TRBJ2-1,TRBV6-5,CASSYSENAIEQFF
TRBJ1-2,TRBV29-1,CGVDGNYGYTF
TRBJ1-1,TRBV7-9,CASSPRGQPSGAEAFF
TRBJ2-1,TRBV6-5,CASSEPGAGFNEQFF
TRBJ1-3,TRBV12-3/TRBV12-4,CASSRGRGSGNTIYF
TRBJ2-7,TRBV10-3,CAISGGLADTYEQYF
TRBJ2-3,TRBV11-3,CASSKETASDTQYF
TRBJ2-7,TRBV29-1,CSVASELQGYEQYF
TRBJ1-5,TRBV28,CASSNRQGAEPQHF
TRBJ1-1,TRBV20-1,CSANSMGQSMNTEAFF
TRBJ2-1,TRBV7-3,CASSLNGPNDGDEQFF
TRBJ2-7,TRBV7-9,CASSSEGTGTYEQYF
TRBJ2-7,TRBV29-1,CSVEDWGTDEQYF
TRBJ2-3,TRBV12-3/TRBV12-4,CASSPPRQEPDTQYF
TRBJ1-4,TRBV13,CASSSQQGVVDEKLFF
TRBJ1-1,TRBV29-1,CSVVGVGAMNTEAFF
TRBJ2-7,TRBV7-9,CASSLALADVEQYF
TRBJ2-7,TRBV6-2/TRBV6-3,CASQGFYEQYF
TRBJ2-2,TRBV10-3,CAISEGGLADTGELFF
TRBJ1-1,TRBV12-3/TRBV12-4,CASSLAGPEAFF
TRBJ2-7,TRBV20-1,CSARVLAGSSYEQYF
TRBJ2-5,TRBV5-1,CASSLKQFSGGHQETQYF
TRBJ2-3,TRBV4-1,CASSQWPAKLAGAGTDTQYF
TRBJ1-1,TRBV28,CASTVGGLEAFF
TRBJ1-4,TRBV12-3/TRBV12-4,CASSFSRNEKLFF
TRBJ2-3,TRBV5-6,CASSLGLAGGETDTQYF
TRBJ2-7,TRBV4-3,CASSQATTGRYYEQYF
TRBJ2-7,TRBV28,CASSWGTGEQYF
TRBJ1-2,TRBV12-3/TRBV12-4,CASSSYRDGYTF
TRBJ2-3,TRBV10-2,CASSDARLTDTQYF
TRBJ2-5,TRBV27,CASSFFGSEETQYF
TRBJ2-7,TRBV27,CASSLMYDSTYEQYF
TRBJ1-2,TRBV29-1,CSVGPEGFYGYTF
TRBJ1-1,TRBV14,CASSGHTNTEAFF
TRBJ2-7,TRBV15,CATSREPTYEQYF
TRBJ2-1,TRBV7-2,CASSLAPVVYEQFF
TRBJ1-1,TRBV4-1,CASSQGSDTEAFF
TRBJ1-1,TRBV13,CASSLAGSAVAFF
TRBJ2-3,TRBV7-9,CASSSGLPRTDTQYF
TRBJ2-7,TRBV12-2,CASRLAGPPGANLYEQYF
TRBJ2-1,TRBV11-2,CASRKAGGIGDEQFF
TRBJ1-1,TRBV11-1,CASSYLGAEAFF
TRBJ2-5,TRBV28,CASRPHGGGPVGSQYF
TRBJ2-3,TRBV4-3,CASSQGLAGDTQYF
TRBJ2-7,TRBV7-2,CASSPLAGGSYEQYF
TRBJ2-2,TRBV4-3,CASSQDFSGGNTGELFF
TRBJ1-6,TRBV7-6,CASSLATGLTPLHF
TRBJ2-2,TRBV20-1,CSAKRTSGTGELFF
TRBJ2-5,TRBV27,CASSLYRGSGETQYF
TRBJ2-3,TRBV6-5,CASSLFRAGADTQYF